Sequencing of this T cell receptor (beta chain) was carried out in a study of blood T cell repertoires in COVID-19. The wider study: The origin of the acute and convalescent COVID-19 samples was the United States, Italy and Spain. The cDNA or gDNA used as material had been derived from T cells, B-cell-depleted T cells, or PBMCs.

As originally analysed: Amplifying reference gene primers gave estimates of nucleated cell counts. The data were produced by immunoSEQ multiplex PCR, yet TCRdb's version contains in-frame clones alone and is incomplete. V and J calls plus clone size are reproduced from that table; the DNA served to infer D and trimming. This table has 200,000 to 250,000 clones, 84% appearing once. Germline V gene sequence: CDR1 LGHDT, CDR2 YNNKEL (reference sequence). The CDR3 runs 14 residues. Trimming cost V 5 bases and J 9 bases; bases outside gene matches: 5. The chain is built from TRBV3-1 (or the pseudogene TRBV3-2) and TRBJ1-6; 9 bases align to TRBD1. Input material: peripheral blood. The clonotype was recovered from a woman in her sixties or seventies who had recovered from COVID-19. The DNA for the CDR3 is TGTGCCAGCAGCTCCCGGGACAGGGCTTCACCCCTCCACTTT. It encodes CASSSRDRASPLHF.